Presented here are 15 T cell receptor beta chains from one specimen sequenced in a study of blood T cell repertoires in COVID-19. Produced via immunoSEQ multiplex PCR; TCRdb's table is partial and in-frame only. The sample lists around 160,000 clones; approximately 90% were seen once. Specimen: PBMCs or T cells enriched from blood (not recorded which). The origin of the receptors is a woman aged 25 to 39 with acute COVID-19.

This sequence joins TRBV29-1 and TRBJ1-2; D is unresolved. Germline CDR1 reads SQVTM; CDR2 reads ANQGSEA. The CDR3 has 11 amino acids. Trimming removed 6 bases at V and 2 bases at J, with 7 bases between. CDR3 in amino acids: CSVSGNYGYTF. CDR3 DNA sequence: TGCAGCGTCTCGGGGAACTATGGCTACACCTTC.

This chain's CDR3 is CASSVLDREFYF. DNA for the CDR3: TGTGCCAGCAGCGTCCTGGACAGGGAATTCTACTTC. The chain has TRBV7-2 and TRBJ2-7, with 8 bases matching TRBD1. V shed 5 bases and J 13 bases; nucleotides not matched to a gene: 10. Germline CDR1 SGHTA, CDR2 FQGNSA. The CDR3 is 12 amino acids.

There are many counts of this clone. This chain uses TRBV7-9 with TRBJ2-7; possibly TRBD1 for D (5 bases). Trimming pared 0 bases from V and 2 bases from J, leaving 8 bases between. This CDR3 has 14 residues. Looked up from germline, CDR1 is SEHNR and CDR2 is FQNEAQ (reference sequence). CDR3 DNA: TGTGCCAGCAGCTTAGCCACAGGAACCTACGAGCAGTACTTC. Translated: CASSLATGTYEQYF.

This chain links TRBV19 with TRBJ2-2; D is perhaps TRBD2 (5 bases). The CDR3 extends over 17 amino acids. Trimming removed 4 bases at V and 0 bases at J, with 15 bases between. The germline gives CDR1 LNHDA, CDR2 SQIVND (reference sequence). The CDR3 sequence: CASSKGLQRTNTGELFF. DNA of the CDR3: TGTGCCAGTAGTAAAGGATTGCAGCGGACGAACACCGGGGAGCTGTTTTTT.

This rearrangement joins TRBV2 to TRBJ1-1; D gene ambiguous. Between the trimmed V and J ends, which lost 1 base and 1 base, there was a span of 4 bases. This CDR3 spans 13 amino acids. Germline assignment: CDR1 SNHLY and CDR2 FYNNEI. CDR3 nucleotide sequence: TGTGCCAGCAGTGAAGATAGGAACACTGAAGCTTTCTTT. This encodes CASSEDRNTEAFF.

This clone was observed a few times. The genes are TRBV5-1 and TRBJ2-2, with 7 bases matching TRBD1. This CDR3 contains 14 residues. The germline V gene encodes CDR1 SGHRS and CDR2 YFSETQ. V trimming: 6 bases; J trimming: 4 bases; junction bases outside the gene matches: 6. The chain's CDR3 is CASNSGQSTGELFF. DNA of the CDR3: TGCGCCAGCAACTCGGGACAGAGCACCGGGGAGCTGTTTTTT. Full variable domain (rest looked up from reference TRBV5-1 and TRBJ2-2): KAGVTQTPRYLIKTRGQQVTLSCSPISGHRSVSWYQQTPGQGLQFLFEYFSETQRNKGNFPGRFSGRQFSNSRSEMNVSTLELGDSALYLCASNSGQSTGELFFGEGSRLTVL.

This chain connects TRBV28 to TRBJ2-7, with D unresolved. V was clipped by 6 bases and J by 0 bases, with 15 bases between them. The germline V gene encodes CDR1 MDHEN and CDR2 SYDVKM. The CDR3 has 15 amino acids. CDR3 sequence reads: CASSPSRSFSYEQYF. The CDR3 DNA follows: TGTGCCAGCAGCCCCTCGAGGAGTTTCTCCTACGAGCAGTACTTC.

The chain links TRBV19 to TRBJ2-5, with D possibly TRBD1 on 6 matching bases. Germline lookup yields CDR1 LNHDA and CDR2 SQIVND (reference sequence). The CDR3 loop spans 14 amino acids. Trimming removed 5 bases at V and 4 bases at J, with 14 bases between. The CDR3 reads CASSLGQLGETQYF. For the CDR3, the DNA is TGTGCCAGTAGTCTCGGACAGTTAGGAGAGACCCAGTACTTC.

The rearrangement uses TRBV7-2 and TRBJ2-4, with 8 positions matching TRBD1. This CDR3 comprises 14 residues. Germline values: CDR1 SGHTA, CDR2 FQGNSA. V gave up 5 bases and J gave up 3 bases; unmatched junction bases: 3. The CDR3 sequence: CASSITGGKNIQYF. CDR3 nucleotides: TGTGCCAGCAGCATAACAGGGGGCAAAAACATTCAGTACTTC. Together with reference TRBV7-2 and TRBJ2-4, the CDR3 gives the full variable domain: GAGVSQSPSNKVTEKGKDVELRCDPISGHTALYWYRQSLGQGLEFLIYFQGNSAPDKSGLPSDRFSAERTGGSVSTLTIQRTQQEDSAVYLCASSITGGKNIQYFGAGTRLSVL.

V is TRBV19 and J is TRBJ2-2, with TRBD1 matching 9 bases. The CDR3 is made up of 15 amino acids. CDR1 and CDR2 (germline): LNHDA, SQIVND (reference sequence). J was trimmed by 4 bases and V by 5 bases; bases with no gene match: 5. Here the CDR3 reads CASSPRDRATGELFF. The CDR3 DNA reads TGTGCCAGTAGTCCCCGGGACAGGGCCACCGGGGAGCTGTTTTTT.

The J gene is TRBJ1-1, the V gene TRBV28, with D possibly being TRBD1 (6 bases). The germline V and J ends were trimmed by 10 bases and 4 bases, with 16 bases remaining between them. The length of the CDR3 is 13 residues. Germline-derived CDR1 and CDR2 are MDHEN and SYDVKM. The CDR3 sequence is CANKKGVGTEAFF. DNA of the CDR3: TGTGCCAACAAAAAGGGGGTAGGCACTGAAGCTTTCTTT.

V is TRBV9 and J is TRBJ2-1; TRBD2 matches at 14 bases. The germline V gene has CDR1 SGDLS and CDR2 YYNGEE. This CDR3 has 17 residues. V trimming: 4 bases; J trimming: 12 bases; junction bases outside the gene matches: 15. CDR3: CASSPGLAGVGVFGQFF. The CDR3 bases are TGTGCCAGCAGCCCGGGACTAGCGGGAGTTGGAGTTTTCGGGCAGTTCTTC.

The V call is TRBV18, the J call TRBJ1-1; a weak D match, TRBD1 (6 bases). CDR1 is KGHSH, CDR2 LQKENI, per germline. With 6 bases removed from V and 0 bases from J, the gap between germline ends came to 11 bases. This CDR3 contains 14 residues. CDR3 nucleotide sequence: TGTGCCAGCTCGCCCAGGGGAGTGAACACTGAAGCTTTCTTT. Translating gives CASSPRGVNTEAFF. Together with reference TRBV18 and TRBJ1-1, the CDR3 gives the full variable domain: NAGVMQNPRHLVRRRGQEARLRCSPMKGHSHVYWYRQLPEEGLKFMVYLQKENIIDESGMPKERFSAEFPKEGPSILRIQQVVRGDSAAYFCASSPRGVNTEAFFGQGTRLTVV.

J is TRBJ1-2 and V is TRBV29-1; a possible D gene is TRBD1 (6 bases). In germline, CDR1 is SQVTM, CDR2 ANQGSEA. The CDR3 totals 13 residues. Trimming took 4 bases from V and 7 from J, leaving 16 bases between them. CDR3 loop: CSVVGGSFGGYTF. CDR3 nucleotides: TGCAGCGTTGTTGGGGGCAGCTTCGGTGGCTACACCTTC.

V and J are TRBV7-2 and TRBJ1-5; a possible D gene is TRBD1 (6 bases). The V gene lost 1 base and the J gene lost 9 bases, with 10 bases spanning the gap. The CDR3 is 13 residues long. Germline assignment: CDR1 SGHTA and CDR2 FQGNSA. CDR3 sequence (DNA): TGTGCCAGCAGCTTAGAACAGGGTCGGCCCCAGCATTTT. Translating gives CASSLEQGRPQHF.